The rows below give T cell receptor beta chains drawn from one sample of a study of T-cell reconstitution after alpha-beta-depleted transplantation in children. In TCRdb, the PCR reads were re-called with MiXCR into one record per CDR3 protein. The table records 200,000 to 250,000 distinct CDR3 sequences, around 9.6% of them present only once. Sequencing was performed on PBMCs from the stem cell graft donor, taken from the stem cell graft. The receptors here all came from a human donor who donated a stem cell graft to a child with acute lymphoblastic leukemia. Both conserved end residues are trimmed from each CDR3. A D gene is named only where the DNA matches it firmly.

J: TRBJ2-5
D: TRBD2
V: TRBV5-6
CDR3: ASSLVGAGGPGETQY

J: TRBJ2-7
D: NA
V: TRBV27
CDR3: ASSFWQGEQY

J: TRBJ2-7
D: TRBD2
V: TRBV7-9
CDR3: ASTWGGDRSSYEQY

J: TRBJ2-3
D: TRBD1
V: TRBV18
CDR3: ASSPEGQGADTQY

J: TRBJ2-5
D: TRBD1
V: TRBV14
CDR3: ASSSQGHYYQETQY

J: TRBJ2-7
D: NA
V: TRBV18
CDR3: ASSLDSRAYEQY

J: TRBJ2-1
D: NA
V: TRBV24-1
CDR3: ATSDFTGGQKNEQF

J: TRBJ1-6
D: NA
V: TRBV3-1
CDR3: ASSQDRAKNSPLH

J: TRBJ2-2
D: TRBD2
V: TRBV12-3/TRBV12-4
CDR3: ASSLALGTRGTGELF

J: TRBJ2-3
D: NA
V: TRBV7-2
CDR3: ASSPSRVRDTQY

J: TRBJ2-2
D: NA
V: TRBV5-1
CDR3: ASSLERPNTGELF

J: TRBJ2-2
D: TRBD1
V: TRBV5-4
CDR3: ASSRTGLNTGELF

J: TRBJ2-5
D: NA
V: TRBV14
CDR3: ASSQDRILRETQY

J: TRBJ1-1
D: TRBD1
V: TRBV10-2
CDR3: ASTIASGGYTEAF

J: TRBJ2-6
D: TRBD1
V: TRBV29-1
CDR3: SVATGGTGANVLT

J: TRBJ2-4
D: NA
V: TRBV5-1
CDR3: ASSLGDIQY

J: TRBJ1-5
D: NA
V: TRBV27
CDR3: ASSWTVNQPQH

J: TRBJ2-7
D: NA
V: TRBV9
CDR3: ASSDTGTAEQY

J: TRBJ2-1
D: NA
V: TRBV20-1
CDR3: SARGVVRGNYNEQF

J: TRBJ1-2
D: NA
V: TRBV11-2
CDR3: ASSPGGPTYGYT

J: TRBJ2-7
D: NA
V: TRBV2
CDR3: ASSVTVEQY

J: TRBJ1-6
D: NA
V: TRBV29-1
CDR3: SPGTFLNSPLH

J: TRBJ2-7
D: NA
V: TRBV4-1
CDR3: ASSQEARSYEQY

J: TRBJ1-4
D: NA
V: TRBV4-3
CDR3: ASSQAWGATNEKLF

J: TRBJ2-5
D: NA
V: TRBV20-1
CDR3: SAFTDSFKTQY

J: TRBJ2-5
D: NA
V: TRBV10-2
CDR3: ASSVEGETQY

J: TRBJ2-5
D: NA
V: TRBV11-2
CDR3: ASSYSGFGQTQETQY

J: TRBJ2-5
D: NA
V: TRBV5-1
CDR3: ASSLGLKGGETQY

J: TRBJ1-2
D: NA
V: TRBV19
CDR3: ASNLPGPGGNYGYT

J: TRBJ2-5
D: NA
V: TRBV6-2/TRBV6-3
CDR3: ASSIPARQETQY

J: TRBJ1-1
D: NA
V: TRBV12-3/TRBV12-4
CDR3: ASSLGGASATF

J: TRBJ2-3
D: NA
V: TRBV29-1
CDR3: SVREAVTDTQY

J: TRBJ2-1
D: NA
V: TRBV20-1
CDR3: SARAGRSSYNEQF

J: TRBJ1-1
D: NA
V: TRBV5-5
CDR3: ASSLAMANTEAF

J: TRBJ1-6
D: NA
V: TRBV5-6
CDR3: ASSYMTGEPNSPLH

J: TRBJ1-1
D: TRBD1
V: TRBV6-2/TRBV6-3
CDR3: ASSYVWGQGNTEAF

J: TRBJ2-3
D: NA
V: TRBV5-1
CDR3: ASSIQTLGTDTQY

J: TRBJ2-3
D: NA
V: TRBV27
CDR3: ASSFAGDTQY

J: TRBJ1-1
D: NA
V: TRBV20-1
CDR3: SARDYDEAF

J: TRBJ1-2
D: TRBD1
V: TRBV9
CDR3: ASSPSRQGRYGYT

J: TRBJ1-6
D: TRBD1
V: TRBV6-4
CDR3: ASRDQGAGYNSPLH

J: TRBJ1-1
D: TRBD1
V: TRBV20-1
CDR3: SARAPGGTEAF

J: TRBJ2-1
D: TRBD2
V: TRBV29-1
CDR3: SVSGTSGYYNEQF